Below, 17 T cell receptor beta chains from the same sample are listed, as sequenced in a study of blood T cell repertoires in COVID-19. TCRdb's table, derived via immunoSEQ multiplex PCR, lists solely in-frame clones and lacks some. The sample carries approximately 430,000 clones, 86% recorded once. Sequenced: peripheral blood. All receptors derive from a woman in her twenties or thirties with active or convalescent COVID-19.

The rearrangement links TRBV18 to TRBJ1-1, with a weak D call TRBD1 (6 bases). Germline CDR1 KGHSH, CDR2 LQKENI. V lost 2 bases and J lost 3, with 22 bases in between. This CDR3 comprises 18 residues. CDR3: CASSPMIGGSGTDTEAFF. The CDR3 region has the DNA TGTGCCAGCTCACCAATGATAGGGGGGAGCGGGACGGACACTGAAGCTTTCTTT.

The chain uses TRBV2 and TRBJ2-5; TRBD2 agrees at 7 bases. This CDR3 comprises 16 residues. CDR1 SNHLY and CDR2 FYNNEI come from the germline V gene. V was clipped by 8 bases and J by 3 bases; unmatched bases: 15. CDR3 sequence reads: CASGQGRGVTEETQYF. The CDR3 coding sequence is TGTGCCAGCGGTCAAGGGAGGGGAGTTACGGAAGAGACCCAGTACTTC.

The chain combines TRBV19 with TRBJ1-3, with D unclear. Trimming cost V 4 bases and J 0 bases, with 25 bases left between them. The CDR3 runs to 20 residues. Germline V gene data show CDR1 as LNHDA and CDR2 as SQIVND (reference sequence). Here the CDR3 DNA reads TGTGCCAGTAGTAACCTACTCCGGGAGGATCAAACTCTCTCTGGAAACACCATATATTTT. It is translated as CASSNLLREDQTLSGNTIYF.

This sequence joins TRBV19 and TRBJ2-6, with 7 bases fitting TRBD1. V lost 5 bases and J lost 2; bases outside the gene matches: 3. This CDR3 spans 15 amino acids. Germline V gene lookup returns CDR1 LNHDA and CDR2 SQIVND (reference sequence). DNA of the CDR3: TGTGCCAGTAGTCCCGACAGGGCTGGGGCCAACGTCCTGACTTTC. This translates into CASSPDRAGANVLTF.

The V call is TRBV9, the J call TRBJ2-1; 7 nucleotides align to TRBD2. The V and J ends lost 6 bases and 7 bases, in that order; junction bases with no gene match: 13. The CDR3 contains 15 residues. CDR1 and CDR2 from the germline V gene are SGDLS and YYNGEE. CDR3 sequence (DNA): TGTGCCAGCACGGTGGGGGGGAGGGCTGAAAATGAGCAGTTCTTC. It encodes CASTVGGRAENEQFF.

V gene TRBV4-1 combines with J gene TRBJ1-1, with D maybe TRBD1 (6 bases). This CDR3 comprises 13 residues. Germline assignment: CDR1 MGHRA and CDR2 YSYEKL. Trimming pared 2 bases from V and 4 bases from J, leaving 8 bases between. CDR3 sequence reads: CASSQKGVTEAFF. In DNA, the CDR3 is TGCGCCAGCAGCCAAAAGGGGGTCACTGAAGCTTTCTTT.

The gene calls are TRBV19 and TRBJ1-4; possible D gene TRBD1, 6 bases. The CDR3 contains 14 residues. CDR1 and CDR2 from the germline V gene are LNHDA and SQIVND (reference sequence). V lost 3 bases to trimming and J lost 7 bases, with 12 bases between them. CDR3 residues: CASSITGYGEKLFF. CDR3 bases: TGTGCCAGTAGTATCACAGGGTACGGTGAAAAACTGTTTTTT.

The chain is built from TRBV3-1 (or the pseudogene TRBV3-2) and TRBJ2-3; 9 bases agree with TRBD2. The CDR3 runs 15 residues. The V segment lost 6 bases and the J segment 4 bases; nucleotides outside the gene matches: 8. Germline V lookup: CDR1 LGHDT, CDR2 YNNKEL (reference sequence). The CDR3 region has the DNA TGTGCCAGCAGTCCGGCGGGGGGGCCCCCAGATACGCAGTATTTT. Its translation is CASSPAGGPPDTQYF.

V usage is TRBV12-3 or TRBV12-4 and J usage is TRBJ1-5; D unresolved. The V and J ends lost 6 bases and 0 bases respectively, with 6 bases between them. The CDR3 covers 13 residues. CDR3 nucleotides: TGTGCCAGCAGCACAAGTAGCAATCAGCCCCAGCATTTT. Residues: CASSTSSNQPQHF.

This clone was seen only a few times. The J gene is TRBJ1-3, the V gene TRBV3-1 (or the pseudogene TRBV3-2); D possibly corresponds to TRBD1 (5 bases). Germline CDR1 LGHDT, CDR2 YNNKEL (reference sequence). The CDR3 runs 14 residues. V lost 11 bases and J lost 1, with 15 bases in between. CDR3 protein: CAARAGMSGNTIYF. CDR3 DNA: TGTGCCGCACGGGCAGGGATGTCTGGAAACACCATATATTTT.

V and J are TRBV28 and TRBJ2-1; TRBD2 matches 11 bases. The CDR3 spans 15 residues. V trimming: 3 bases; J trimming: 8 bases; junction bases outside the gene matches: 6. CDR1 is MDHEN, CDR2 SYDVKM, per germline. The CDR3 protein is CASSFGLAGGDEQFF. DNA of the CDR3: TGTGCCAGCAGTTTTGGCCTAGCGGGAGGTGATGAGCAGTTCTTC.

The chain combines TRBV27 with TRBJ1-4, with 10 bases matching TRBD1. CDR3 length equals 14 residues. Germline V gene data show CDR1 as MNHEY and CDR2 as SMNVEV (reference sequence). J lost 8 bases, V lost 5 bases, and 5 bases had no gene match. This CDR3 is CASSTTGGVEKLFF. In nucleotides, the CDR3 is TGTGCCAGCAGTACGACAGGGGGCGTCGAAAAACTGTTTTTT.

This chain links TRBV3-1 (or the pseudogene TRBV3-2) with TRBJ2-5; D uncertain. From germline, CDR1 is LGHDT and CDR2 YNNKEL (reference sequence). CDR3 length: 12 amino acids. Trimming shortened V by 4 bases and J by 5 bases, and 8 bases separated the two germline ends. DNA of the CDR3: TGTGCCAGCAGCCCTGATGAGGAGACCCAGTACTTC. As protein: CASSPDEETQYF.

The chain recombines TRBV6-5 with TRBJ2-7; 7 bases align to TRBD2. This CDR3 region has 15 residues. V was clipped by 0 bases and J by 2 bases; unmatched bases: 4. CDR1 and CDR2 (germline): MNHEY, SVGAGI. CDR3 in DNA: TGTGCCAGCAGTTACTCTGAGGGAGGGCCCTACGAGCAGTACTTC. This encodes CASSYSEGGPYEQYF.

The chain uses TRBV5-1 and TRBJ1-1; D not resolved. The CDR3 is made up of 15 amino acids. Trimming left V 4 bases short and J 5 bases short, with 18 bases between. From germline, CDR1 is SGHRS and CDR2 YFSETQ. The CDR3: CASSPAVVGETEAFF. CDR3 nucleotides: TGCGCCAGCAGCCCCGCGGTAGTCGGAGAGACTGAAGCTTTCTTT.

The CDR3 reads CASSQVQHQETQYF. The CDR3 region has the DNA TGCGCCAGCAGCCAAGTACAGCACCAAGAGACCCAGTACTTC. The chain employs TRBV4-1 and TRBJ2-5; D not resolved. CDR1 is MGHRA, CDR2 YSYEKL, per germline. Between the trimmed V and J ends, which lost 1 base and 0 bases, there was a span of 6 bases. The CDR3 totals 14 residues.

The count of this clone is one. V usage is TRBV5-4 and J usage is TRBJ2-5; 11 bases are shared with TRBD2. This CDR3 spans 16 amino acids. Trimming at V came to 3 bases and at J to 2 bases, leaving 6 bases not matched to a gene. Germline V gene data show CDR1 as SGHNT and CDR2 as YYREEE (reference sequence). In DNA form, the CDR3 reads TGTGCCAGCAGCTGGGGGACTAGCGGTGGGCAAGAGACCCAGTACTTC. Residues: CASSWGTSGGQETQYF.